A selection of T cell receptor beta chains follows, all from one sample in a study of blood T cell repertoires in COVID-19. Using immunoSEQ multiplex PCR, the repertoire was profiled, and TCRdb retains in-frame clones only, with some absent. The sample lists some 15,000 clones, approximately 86% occurring once. The sequenced sample consisted of peripheral blood. The receptors stem from a human donor in a cohort sampled during active COVID-19. The CDR3 runs from the conserved cysteine through the conserved F or W. The D gene is left open where the match is weak. Only part of the rows carry a size: once, few, many, or a class if the clone is expanded.

>-|TRBJ2-1|TRBV5-4|TRBD2
CASSPGTSGRADEQFF
TGTGCCAGCAGCCCGGGGACTAGCGGGAGGGCGGATGAGCAGTTCTTC
>-|TRBJ1-5|TRBV24-1|-
CATSDNDRDPSNQPQHF
TGTGCCACCAGTGATAACGACAGAGACCCGAGCAATCAGCCCCAGCATTTT
>-|TRBJ1-3|TRBV7-9|TRBD1
CASSKGQTAGNTIYF
TGTGCCAGCAGCAAGGGACAGACTGCTGGGAACACCATATATTTT
>-|TRBJ1-1|TRBV19|-
CASSIPPTRGPNTEAFF
TGTGCCAGTAGTATCCCCCCCACCCGCGGGCCTAACACTGAAGCTTTCTTT
>-|TRBJ2-2|TRBV18|TRBD2
CASSPGREKNTGELFF
TGTGCCAGCTCACCAGGGAGGGAAAAGAACACCGGGGAGCTGTTTTTT
>-|TRBJ2-2|TRBV13|-
CASSPPRGRNTGELFF
TGTGCCAGCAGCCCCCCTCGAGGGAGGAACACCGGGGAGCTGTTTTTT
>-|TRBJ1-5|TRBV27|-
CASSFSGQPYSNQPQHF
TGTGCCAGCAGTTTTTCTGGACAGCCTTATAGCAATCAGCCCCAGCATTTT
>-|TRBJ2-5|TRBV7-9|TRBD1
CASRHPGQGRETQYF
TGTGCCAGCAGGCATCCGGGACAGGGGAGAGAGACCCAGTACTTC
>once|TRBJ2-5|TRBV4-2|-
CASSQDLSGETQYF
TGTGCCAGCAGCCAAGATCTATCGGGAGAGACCCAGTACTTC
>-|TRBJ1-2|TRBV19|-
CASSIPSGGPYGYTF
TGTGCCAGTAGTATTCCCTCGGGGGGTCCCTATGGCTACACCTTC
>-|TRBJ1-2|TRBV30|-
CAWSVNGRLGYTF
TGTGCCTGGAGTGTGAATGGTCGACTCGGCTACACCTTC
>-|TRBJ2-5|TRBV6-5|-
CASSYLVGGPFETQYF
TGTGCCAGCAGTTACCTAGTGGGGGGGCCGTTTGAGACCCAGTACTTC
>few|TRBJ2-5|TRBV7-8|TRBD2
CASSLELGLAGAGPETQYF
TGTGCCAGCAGCTTAGAGTTGGGACTAGCGGGAGCGGGTCCAGAGACCCAGTACTTC
>-|TRBJ2-1|TRBV14|TRBD2
CASSQAGLGPYGQFF
TGTGCCAGCAGCCAAGCGGGACTAGGGCCTTATGGGCAGTTCTTC